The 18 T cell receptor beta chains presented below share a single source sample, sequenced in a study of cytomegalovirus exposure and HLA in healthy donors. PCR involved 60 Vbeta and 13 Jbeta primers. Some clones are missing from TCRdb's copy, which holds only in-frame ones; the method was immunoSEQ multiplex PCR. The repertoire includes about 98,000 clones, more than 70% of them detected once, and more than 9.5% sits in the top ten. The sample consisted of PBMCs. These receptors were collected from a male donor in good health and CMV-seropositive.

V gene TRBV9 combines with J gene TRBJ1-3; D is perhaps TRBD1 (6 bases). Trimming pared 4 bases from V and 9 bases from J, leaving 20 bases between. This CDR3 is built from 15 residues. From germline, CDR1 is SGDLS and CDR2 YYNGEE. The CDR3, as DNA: TGTGCCAGCAGCCCTCCCGTGGGGCAGGGGAGCACCATATATTTT. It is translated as CASSPPVGQGSTIYF.

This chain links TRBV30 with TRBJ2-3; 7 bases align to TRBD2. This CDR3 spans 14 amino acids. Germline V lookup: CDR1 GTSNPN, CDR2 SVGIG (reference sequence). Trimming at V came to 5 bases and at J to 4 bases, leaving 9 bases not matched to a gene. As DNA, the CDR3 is TGTGCCTGGGGAAGCGGGACGGGTCCAGATACGCAGTATTTT. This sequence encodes CAWGSGTGPDTQYF.

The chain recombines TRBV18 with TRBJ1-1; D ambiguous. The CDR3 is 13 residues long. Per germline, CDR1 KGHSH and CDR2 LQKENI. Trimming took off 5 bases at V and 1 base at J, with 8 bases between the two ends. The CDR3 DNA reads TGTGCCAGCTCAGTCGGGGAGAACACTGAAGCTTTCTTT. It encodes CASSVGENTEAFF.

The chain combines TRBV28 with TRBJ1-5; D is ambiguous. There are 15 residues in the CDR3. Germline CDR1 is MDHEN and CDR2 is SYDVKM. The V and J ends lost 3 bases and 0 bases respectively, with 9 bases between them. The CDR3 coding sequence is TGTGCCAGCAGTTTGGCCAGGCCTAGCAATCAGCCCCAGCATTTT. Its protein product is CASSLARPSNQPQHF. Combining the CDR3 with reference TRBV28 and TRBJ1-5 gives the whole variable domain DVKVTQSSRYLVKRTGEKVFLECVQDMDHENMFWYRQDPGLGLRLIYFSYDVKMKEKGDIPEGYSVSREKKERFSLILESASTNQTSMYLCASSLARPSNQPQHFGDGTRLSIL.

CDR3 protein: CASGQGLAGGTDTQYF. The CDR3 coding sequence is TGTGCTAGTGGTCAGGGACTAGCGGGCGGCACAGATACGCAGTATTTT. The V gene is TRBV12-5, the J gene TRBJ2-3, with 12 positions matching TRBD2. The CDR3 is 16 residues long. Germline V gives CDR1 LGHNT, CDR2 FRNRAP. V shed 5 bases and J 1 base; nucleotides not matched to a gene: 4.

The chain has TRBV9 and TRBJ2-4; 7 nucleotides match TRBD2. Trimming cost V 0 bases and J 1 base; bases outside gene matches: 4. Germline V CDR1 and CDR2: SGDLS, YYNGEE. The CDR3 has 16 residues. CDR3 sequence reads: CASSVGEGTAKNIQYF. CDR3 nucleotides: TGTGCCAGCAGCGTAGGGGAGGGAACGGCCAAAAACATTCAGTACTTC.

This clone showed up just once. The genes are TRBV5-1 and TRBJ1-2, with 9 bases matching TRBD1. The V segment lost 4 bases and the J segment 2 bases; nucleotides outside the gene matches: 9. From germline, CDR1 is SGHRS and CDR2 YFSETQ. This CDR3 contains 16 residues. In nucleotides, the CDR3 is TGCGCCAGCAGCCCAACTCTGACAGGGGGAAACTATGGCTACACCTTC. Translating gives CASSPTLTGGNYGYTF.

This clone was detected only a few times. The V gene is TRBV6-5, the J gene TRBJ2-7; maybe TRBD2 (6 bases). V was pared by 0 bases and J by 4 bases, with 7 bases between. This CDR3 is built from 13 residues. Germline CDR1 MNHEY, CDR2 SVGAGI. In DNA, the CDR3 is TGTGCCAGCAGTTACTCGGAGGGATACGAGCAGTACTTC. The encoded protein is CASSYSEGYEQYF.

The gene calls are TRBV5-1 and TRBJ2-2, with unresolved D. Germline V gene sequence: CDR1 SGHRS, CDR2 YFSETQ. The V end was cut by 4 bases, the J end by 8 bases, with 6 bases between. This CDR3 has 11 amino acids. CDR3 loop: CASSLEGELFF. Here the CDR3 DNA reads TGCGCCAGCAGCCTCGAGGGGGAGCTGTTTTTT.

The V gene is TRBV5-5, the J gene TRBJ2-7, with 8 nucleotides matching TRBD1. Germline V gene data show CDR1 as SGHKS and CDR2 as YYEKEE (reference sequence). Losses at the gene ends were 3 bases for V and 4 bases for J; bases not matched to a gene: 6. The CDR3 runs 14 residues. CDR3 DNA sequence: TGTGCCAGCAGCTACGAATGGACAGGGTACGAGCAGTACTTC. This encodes CASSYEWTGYEQYF. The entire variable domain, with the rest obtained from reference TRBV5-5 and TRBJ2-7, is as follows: DAGVTQSPTHLIKTRGQQVTLRCSPISGHKSVSWYQQVLGQGPQFIFQYYEKEERGRGNFPDRFSARQFPNYSSELNVNALLLGDSALYLCASSYEWTGYEQYFGPGTRLTVT.

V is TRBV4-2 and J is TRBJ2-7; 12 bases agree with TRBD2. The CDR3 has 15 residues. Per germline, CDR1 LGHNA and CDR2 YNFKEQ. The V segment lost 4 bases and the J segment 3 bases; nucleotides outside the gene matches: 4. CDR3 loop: CASSRGTSGLYEQYF. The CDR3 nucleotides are TGTGCCAGCAGCCGCGGGACTAGCGGGCTCTACGAGCAGTACTTC.

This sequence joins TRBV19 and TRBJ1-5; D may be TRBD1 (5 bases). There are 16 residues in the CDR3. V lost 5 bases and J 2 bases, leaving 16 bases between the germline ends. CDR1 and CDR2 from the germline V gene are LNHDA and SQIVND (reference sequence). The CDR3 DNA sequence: TGTGCCAGTAGTCAAGGAAGGGGAAGTGGCAATCAGCCCCAGCATTTT. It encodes CASSQGRGSGNQPQHF.

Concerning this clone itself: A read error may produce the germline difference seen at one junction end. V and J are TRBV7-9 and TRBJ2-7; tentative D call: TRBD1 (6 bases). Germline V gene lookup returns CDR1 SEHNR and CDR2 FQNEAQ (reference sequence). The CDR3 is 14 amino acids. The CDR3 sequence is CSSSLGQSSYEQYF. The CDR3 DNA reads TGTTCCAGCAGCTTAGGACAGTCCTCCTACGAGCAGTACTTC.

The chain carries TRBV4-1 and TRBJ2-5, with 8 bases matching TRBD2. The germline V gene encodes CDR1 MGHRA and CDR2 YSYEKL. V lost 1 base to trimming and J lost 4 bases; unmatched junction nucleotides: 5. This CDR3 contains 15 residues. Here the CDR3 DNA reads TGCGCCAGCAGCCAAGGGACTAGCCTGCCAGAGACCCAGTACTTC. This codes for CASSQGTSLPETQYF.

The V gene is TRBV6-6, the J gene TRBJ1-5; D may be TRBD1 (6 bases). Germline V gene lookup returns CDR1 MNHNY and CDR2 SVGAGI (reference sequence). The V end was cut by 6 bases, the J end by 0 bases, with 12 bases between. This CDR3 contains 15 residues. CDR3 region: CASRPGDISNQPQHF. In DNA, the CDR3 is TGTGCCAGCAGACCCGGGGACATTAGCAATCAGCCCCAGCATTTT.

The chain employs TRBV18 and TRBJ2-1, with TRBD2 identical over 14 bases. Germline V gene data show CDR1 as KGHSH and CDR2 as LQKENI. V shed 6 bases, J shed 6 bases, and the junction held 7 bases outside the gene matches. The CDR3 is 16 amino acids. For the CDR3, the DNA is TGTGCCAGCTCTCCCCGACTAGCGGGAGGGATCAATGAGCAGTTCTTC. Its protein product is CASSPRLAGGINEQFF.

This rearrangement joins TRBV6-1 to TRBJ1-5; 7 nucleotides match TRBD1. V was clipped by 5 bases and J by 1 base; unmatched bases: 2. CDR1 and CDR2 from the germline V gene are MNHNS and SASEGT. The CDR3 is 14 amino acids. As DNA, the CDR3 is TGTGCCAGCAGTATACAGGGGAGCAATCAGCCCCAGCATTTT. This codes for CASSIQGSNQPQHF.

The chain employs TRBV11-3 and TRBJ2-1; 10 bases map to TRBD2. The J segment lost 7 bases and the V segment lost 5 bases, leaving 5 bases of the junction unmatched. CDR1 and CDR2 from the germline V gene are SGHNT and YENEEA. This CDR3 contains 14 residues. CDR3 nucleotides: TGTGCCAGCAGCCGACTAGCGGGCCAGAATGAGCAGTTCTTC. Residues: CASSRLAGQNEQFF. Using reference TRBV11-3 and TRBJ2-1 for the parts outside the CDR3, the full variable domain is EAGVVQSPRYKIIEKKQPVAFWCNPISGHNTLYWYLQNLGQGPELLIRYENEEAVDDSQLPKDRFSAERLKGVDSTLKIQPAELGDSAVYLCASSRLAGQNEQFFGPGTRLTVL.